Presented here are 17 T cell receptor beta chains from one specimen sequenced in a study of T cell changes during pregnancy in multiple sclerosis. Assay: immunoSEQ multiplex PCR; the TCRdb copy retains only in-frame clones and omits some. The profile shows about 59,000 clones, 80% to 95% of them singletons. The source material was CD4+ T cells from peripheral blood mononuclear cells, sampled before pregnancy. These receptors came from a female donor with multiple sclerosis, enrolled in a pregnancy study.

The chain carries TRBV11-2 and TRBJ2-1; the D gene is possibly TRBD2 (5 bases). Germline V gives CDR1 SGHAT, CDR2 FQNNGV. The CDR3 is made up of 12 amino acids. V was cut by 6 bases and J by 14 bases, with 17 bases left in between. DNA for the CDR3: TGTGCCAGCAGTTTATCGAACCGGGGAGAGTTCTTC. The encoded protein is CASSLSNRGEFF.

In this sample, this clone turned up once. The same CDR3 also results from other DNA sequences found in this sample. V gene TRBV7-8 combines with J gene TRBJ1-5, with a weak D call TRBD1 (5 bases). The CDR3 consists of 15 residues. Germline loops: CDR1 SGHVS, CDR2 FQNEAQ. V lost 0 bases and J lost 4, with 10 bases in between. This CDR3 is CASSLAGGRNQPQHF. The DNA for the CDR3 is TGTGCCAGCAGCTTAGCGGGGGGTAGGAATCAGCCCCAGCATTTT.

This chain connects TRBV19 to TRBJ1-3; 9 bases align to TRBD1. CDR1 is LNHDA and CDR2 is SQIVND in the germline V gene (reference sequence). The length of the CDR3 is 14 residues. V was clipped by 3 bases and J by 8 bases; unmatched bases: 5. The CDR3 sequence is CASSIGQGSDTIYF. For the CDR3, the DNA is TGTGCCAGTAGTATCGGACAGGGGTCCGACACCATATATTTT. Using reference TRBV19 and TRBJ1-3 for the parts outside the CDR3, the full variable domain is DGGITQSPKYLFRKEGQNVTLSCEQNLNHDAMYWYRQDPGQGLRLIYYSQIVNDFQKGDIAEGYSVSREKKESFPLTVTSAQKNPTAFYLCASSIGQGSDTIYFGEGSWLTVV.

This chain links TRBV28 with TRBJ1-1; possibly TRBD1 for D (6 bases). V gave up 2 bases and J gave up 0 bases, with 16 bases separating them. This CDR3 region has 17 residues. Germline V lookup: CDR1 MDHEN, CDR2 SYDVKM. The CDR3 sequence is CASSLTFSGTLNTEAFF. The DNA for the CDR3 is TGTGCCAGCAGTTTAACTTTCTCAGGGACACTGAACACTGAAGCTTTCTTT.

The gene calls are TRBV7-2 and TRBJ2-7; 8 bases map to TRBD2. Trimming took 1 base from V and 7 from J; bases not matched to a gene: 9. CDR3 length: 15 residues. Per the germline V gene, CDR1 is SGHTA and CDR2 is FQGNSA. In nucleotides, the CDR3 is TGTGCCAGCAGCTTAGGGAGCGGGAGATCGGAAGAGCAGTACTTC. It encodes CASSLGSGRSEEQYF.

V gene TRBV11-3 combines with J gene TRBJ2-1, with a tentative D call TRBD2 (6 bases). From germline, CDR1 is SGHNT and CDR2 YENEEA. V lost 4 bases and J lost 6, with 10 bases in between. This CDR3 region has 13 residues. The CDR3 bases are TGTGCCAGCAGCTCGGGAGTCCCCAATGAGCAGTTCTTC. Amino acids: CASSSGVPNEQFF.

The chain combines TRBV13 with TRBJ2-7, with D possibly matching TRBD1 (6 bases). V was shortened by 5 bases and J by 0 bases, with 11 bases between the two germline ends. The length of the CDR3 is 14 residues. Germline V gives CDR1 PRHDT, CDR2 FYEKMQ (reference sequence). The CDR3 loop is CASSPWDNSYEQYF. The CDR3 coding sequence is TGTGCCAGCAGCCCTTGGGACAACTCCTACGAGCAGTACTTC.

The chain links TRBV10-3 to TRBJ2-1; 13 positions agree with TRBD2. J lost 6 bases, V lost 4 bases, and 0 bases had no gene match. CDR3 length: 14 residues. Germline CDR1 ENHRY, CDR2 SYGVKD. The CDR3 loop reads CAISGTSGSNEQFF. The CDR3 region has the DNA TGTGCCATCAGTGGGACTAGCGGGAGCAATGAGCAGTTCTTC.

This chain joins TRBV6-5 and TRBJ2-1, with TRBD2 matching 9 bases. The V segment lost 5 bases and the J segment 5 bases; nucleotides outside the gene matches: 4. This CDR3 spans 14 amino acids. CDR1 and CDR2 (germline): MNHEY, SVGAGI. CDR3 nucleotides: TGTGCCAGCAGTAAGACTAGCGGAAACAATGAGCAGTTCTTC. Translating it yields CASSKTSGNNEQFF.

The rearrangement uses TRBV5-1 and TRBJ1-1; D uncertain. The germline V gene has CDR1 SGHRS and CDR2 YFSETQ. There are 13 residues in the CDR3. The ends were cut back, 3 bases at V and 4 bases at J, with 10 bases in the middle. CDR3: CASSSEAATEAFF. The CDR3 region has the DNA TGCGCCAGCAGCTCCGAGGCCGCCACTGAAGCTTTCTTT. The full variable domain, its missing parts supplied by reference TRBV5-1 and TRBJ1-1, is KAGVTQTPRYLIKTRGQQVTLSCSPISGHRSVSWYQQTPGQGLQFLFEYFSETQRNKGNFPGRFSGRQFSNSRSEMNVSTLELGDSALYLCASSSEAATEAFFGQGTRLTVV.

J is TRBJ1-1 and V is TRBV13; D not resolved. Trimming stripped 1 base from V and 0 bases from J, with 9 bases between. Germline V CDR1 and CDR2: PRHDT, FYEKMQ (reference sequence). CDR3 length: 15 amino acids. CDR3 amino acids: CASSLAGHLNTEAFF. For the CDR3, the DNA is TGTGCCAGCAGCTTAGCTGGGCACCTGAACACTGAAGCTTTCTTT.

This clone showed up just a few times. The V and J genes are TRBV6-5 and TRBJ2-2, with D tentatively TRBD2 (5 bases). Germline V lookup: CDR1 MNHEY, CDR2 SVGAGI. Deletions cut 6 bases from V and 0 bases from J, with 11 bases between. This CDR3 is 15 amino acids long. This CDR3 reads CASRSIATNTGELFF. The CDR3 DNA sequence: TGTGCCAGCAGGTCGATAGCGACGAACACCGGGGAGCTGTTTTTT.

V and J are TRBV11-2 and TRBJ1-2; 7 bases fit TRBD1. The CDR3 loop spans 14 amino acids. Germline CDR1 reads SGHAT; CDR2 reads FQNNGV. V trimming: 1 base; J trimming: 2 bases; junction bases outside the gene matches: 1. This CDR3 is CASSLVTGNYGYTF. The CDR3 bases are TGTGCCAGCAGCTTAGTGACAGGGAACTATGGCTACACCTTC.

This clone was recorded only once. The rearrangement joins TRBV6-6 to TRBJ2-5; no clear D gene. Germline CDR1 and CDR2: MNHNY and SVGAGI (reference sequence). V lost 6 bases and J lost 11, with 13 bases in between. The CDR3 has 11 residues. CDR3: CASSHKIRQYF. The DNA for the CDR3 is TGTGCCAGCAGCCACAAGATCAGGCAGTACTTC.

The chain joins TRBV7-9 to TRBJ1-4, with 11 bases that match TRBD1. This CDR3 comprises 14 residues. Germline lookup yields CDR1 SEHNR and CDR2 FQNEAQ (reference sequence). The V and J ends lost 6 bases and 8 bases, in that order; junction bases with no gene match: 5. The CDR3 protein is CASSTGTGGEKLFF. CDR3 coding DNA: TGTGCCAGCAGTACCGGGACAGGGGGGGAAAAACTGTTTTTT.

The J gene is TRBJ1-5, the V gene TRBV9; 7 bases align to TRBD1. J gave up 2 bases and V 7 bases, and 9 bases lay outside the gene matches. The CDR3 runs 15 residues. Germline V gene lookup returns CDR1 SGDLS and CDR2 YYNGEE. The CDR3, as DNA: TGTGCCAGCTCTCGAGAGGGGGCGGGCAATCAGCCCCAGCATTTT. Translation: CASSREGAGNQPQHF.

The V and J genes are TRBV18 and TRBJ1-2; D uncertain. Germline values: CDR1 KGHSH, CDR2 LQKENI. The CDR3 has 14 amino acids. The ends were cut back, 6 bases at V and 4 bases at J, with 15 bases in the middle. The DNA for the CDR3 is TGTGCCAGCTCCCAAAGGGAGGGTCCCTATGGCTACACCTTC. Translating gives CASSQREGPYGYTF.